This paragraph covers one TCR beta chain sequence. This clonotype came up a few times. It has no known antigen specificity. Per-nucleotide qualities are absent, and no much larger clonotype sits a single base away. Instrument on record: Illumina HiSeq 2500. TCR beta libraries were prepared by quantitative 5'-RACE with molecular barcodes. The paper's processing steps were these. Disease-linked TCR variants were identified with a new computational method built on a probabilistic model of VDJ rearrangement. The public sequencing data were trimmed at Q25 with fastp and processed into clonotypes with MiXCR by TCRdb, which kept only in-frame beta chains. Records with the same CDR3 protein are collapsed into one entry carrying the most frequent genes and DNA. The V and J calls were not made by the authors but by TCRdb's processing. This sample is represented by around 770,000 distinct CDR3 sequences; roughly 12% of them were singletons. Together, the top ten hold less than 0.65% of the sample.

This specimen belongs to a study of CD8 T cells in ankylosing spondylitis listed by TCRdb under 2017. Regarding the study in general: The study set out to find disease-linked TCR variants by profiling T cell receptor beta repertoires in ankylosing spondylitis patients and healthy donors. In total, the full study cohort was made up of some 100 healthy donors and about two dozen ankylosing spondylitis patients. Peripheral blood was sampled, and synovial fluid was also collected from ankylosing spondylitis patients. Study-wide findings and limitations: Blood from ankylosing spondylitis patients appeared to be characterized by a TCR beta motif composed of 7 to 9 highly homologous amino acid variants. The disease-linked clones had a CD8+ phenotype and were found at relatively low frequencies in peripheral blood. The disease-linked clones were reported as significantly enriched in matched synovial fluid samples from ankylosing spondylitis patients. Some TCR beta motif variants had previously been reported in synovial fluid and blood of reactive arthritis patients, which suggested common disease-initiation mechanisms.

This TCR was recovered from a male donor with ankylosing spondylitis. Sequenced input: blood, either unsorted or a sorted T cell fraction (not recorded which).

The DNA is TGTGCCAGCAGAAGGGGCGGGGATGGGCACACAGATACGCAGTATTTT. The translation is CASRRGGDGHTDTQYF. The rearranged chain carries TRBV4-2 and TRBJ2-3; tentative D gene TRBD2, with 6 bases matching. The germline ends are 18 bases apart after V is trimmed by 6 bases and J by 2 bases. The CDR3 runs 16 residues from the cysteine to the phenylalanine. Of the read, only the CDR3 DNA is kept; its 48 bases are in frame from base 1. CDR1 and CDR2 are drawn from the germline V gene: LGHNA, YNFKEQ.